A selection of T cell receptor beta chains follows, all from one sample in a study of neoadjuvant anti-PD-1 for oral cavity cancer. This table comes from immunoSEQ multiplex PCR, and its TCRdb copy is limited to in-frame clones, with some not included. The repertoire consists of around 17,000 clones, with approximately 65% occurring once and the leading ten covering over 2%. The sample was PBMCs, taken before nivolumab (anti-PD-1) treatment. The receptor source for this set is a person aged 40-85 years with oral cavity squamous cell carcinoma. Both conserved end residues are part of each CDR3. The order of the fields is CDR3 protein, CDR3 DNA, D gene, J gene, clone size, V gene. A D gene is named only where the DNA matches it firmly. A row's size may be missing; if present it is once, few, many or a size class.

CDR3aa: CSVTPGQDNNEQFF
CDR3nt: TGCAGCGTTACTCCGGGACAGGACAACAATGAGCAGTTCTTC
d_gene: TRBD1
j_gene: TRBJ2-1
abundance: NA
v_gene: TRBV29-1

CDR3aa: CASSFQLGAQETQYF
CDR3nt: TGCGCCAGCAGCTTCCAACTTGGGGCCCAAGAGACCCAGTACTTC
d_gene: NA
j_gene: TRBJ2-5
abundance: NA
v_gene: TRBV5-1

CDR3aa: CASSGERTEAFF
CDR3nt: TGCGCCAGCAGTGGGGAAAGGACTGAAGCTTTCTTT
d_gene: NA
j_gene: TRBJ1-1
abundance: NA
v_gene: TRBV10-2

CDR3aa: CASSLTLGSTDTQYF
CDR3nt: TGTGCCAGCAGTTTAACCTTAGGAAGCACAGATACGCAGTATTTT
d_gene: NA
j_gene: TRBJ2-3
abundance: NA
v_gene: TRBV6-5

CDR3aa: CASSRGPPYEQYF
CDR3nt: TGTGCCAGTAGTAGAGGGCCTCCCTACGAGCAGTACTTC
d_gene: NA
j_gene: TRBJ2-7
abundance: NA
v_gene: TRBV19

CDR3aa: CASSIWDAEGQPQHF
CDR3nt: TGTGCCAGTAGTATATGGGACGCGGAGGGTCAGCCCCAGCATTTT
d_gene: NA
j_gene: TRBJ1-5
abundance: NA
v_gene: TRBV19

CDR3aa: CAWIREGTGELFF
CDR3nt: TGTGCCTGGATAAGAGAGGGGACCGGGGAGCTGTTTTTT
d_gene: NA
j_gene: TRBJ2-2
abundance: NA
v_gene: TRBV30

CDR3aa: CASSQAADLNTEAFF
CDR3nt: TGCGCCAGCAGCCAAGCCGCGGACCTGAACACTGAAGCTTTCTTT
d_gene: NA
j_gene: TRBJ1-1
abundance: NA
v_gene: TRBV4-1

CDR3aa: CSVDNPERSYEQYF
CDR3nt: TGCAGCGTTGATAACCCCGAGAGATCCTACGAGCAGTACTTC
d_gene: NA
j_gene: TRBJ2-7
abundance: NA
v_gene: TRBV29-1

CDR3aa: CASSVVGTGVIGDEQFF
CDR3nt: TGTGCCAGCAGCGTAGTTGGGACAGGGGTGATTGGTGATGAGCAGTTCTTC
d_gene: TRBD1
j_gene: TRBJ2-1
abundance: NA
v_gene: TRBV9

CDR3aa: CASSSGQQETQYF
CDR3nt: TGTGCCAGCAGCTCCGGACAGCAAGAGACCCAGTACTTC
d_gene: NA
j_gene: TRBJ2-5
abundance: NA
v_gene: TRBV5-8

CDR3aa: CASSPGAAGANVLTF
CDR3nt: TGTGCCAGCTCTCCCGGGGCGGCTGGGGCCAACGTCCTGACTTTC
d_gene: NA
j_gene: TRBJ2-6
abundance: NA
v_gene: TRBV28

CDR3aa: CASTWGSYNEQFF
CDR3nt: TGTGCCAGCACCTGGGGTTCCTACAATGAGCAGTTCTTC
d_gene: NA
j_gene: TRBJ2-1
abundance: few
v_gene: TRBV6-1

CDR3aa: CASSSSASGGTEAFF
CDR3nt: TGTGCCAGCAGTTCCTCGGCCAGCGGGGGCACTGAAGCTTTCTTT
d_gene: NA
j_gene: TRBJ1-1
abundance: NA
v_gene: TRBV28

CDR3aa: CAISEGAGRTSPYEQYF
CDR3nt: TGTGCCATCAGTGAGGGAGCGGGCCGAACTTCCCCCTACGAGCAGTACTTC
d_gene: NA
j_gene: TRBJ2-7
abundance: NA
v_gene: TRBV10-3

CDR3aa: CASSGTSLDTQYF
CDR3nt: TGCGCCAGCAGTGGGACTAGTTTGGATACGCAGTATTTT
d_gene: TRBD2
j_gene: TRBJ2-3
abundance: once
v_gene: TRBV10-1

CDR3aa: CASSLGQTSYEQYF
CDR3nt: TGTGCCAGCAGTCTGGGACAGACCTCCTACGAGCAGTACTTC
d_gene: TRBD1
j_gene: TRBJ2-7
abundance: NA
v_gene: TRBV6-6